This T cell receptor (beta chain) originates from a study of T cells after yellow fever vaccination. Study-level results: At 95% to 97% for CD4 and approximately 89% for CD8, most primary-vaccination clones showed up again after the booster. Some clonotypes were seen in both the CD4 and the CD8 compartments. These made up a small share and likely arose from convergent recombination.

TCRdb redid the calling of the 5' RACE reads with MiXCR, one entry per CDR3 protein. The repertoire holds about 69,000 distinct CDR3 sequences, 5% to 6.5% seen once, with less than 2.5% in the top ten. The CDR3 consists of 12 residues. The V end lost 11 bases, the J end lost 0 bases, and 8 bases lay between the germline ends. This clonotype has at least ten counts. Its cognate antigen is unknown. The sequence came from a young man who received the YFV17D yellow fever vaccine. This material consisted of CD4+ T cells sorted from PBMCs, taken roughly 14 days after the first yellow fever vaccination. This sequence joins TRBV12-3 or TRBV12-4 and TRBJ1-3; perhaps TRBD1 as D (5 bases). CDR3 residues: CAAGVSGNTIYF. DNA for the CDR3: TGTGCCGCGGGGGTCTCTGGAAACACCATATATTTT.